A single sample gave rise to the 20 T cell receptor beta chains below, sequenced in a study of T cells in Graves' hyperthyroidism and ophthalmopathy. Template material for amplifying TCR beta CDR3 regions consisted of RNA transcripts. HTBI primers were employed in a first-round RT-PCR of the TCR CDR3. TCRdb redid the calling of the multiplex PCR reads with MiXCR, one entry per CDR3 protein. The sample carries fewer than 650,000 distinct CDR3 sequences, about 14% recorded once. Input material: blood. The receptors shown here come from a woman aged 35 to 49 with Graves' hyperthyroidism.

The chain uses TRBV4-1 and TRBJ2-4, with a tentative D call TRBD1 (5 bases). The CDR3 contains 15 residues. V was shortened by 1 base and J by 2 bases, with 9 bases between the two germline ends. Germline CDR1 reads MGHRA; CDR2 reads YSYEKL. The CDR3 bases are TGCGCCAGCAGCCAAGGCGCAGGGTCCAAAAACATTCAGTACTTC. It translates to CASSQGAGSKNIQYF.

The chain joins TRBV7-9 to TRBJ1-1; the D gene is possibly TRBD1 (5 bases). Germline CDR1 and CDR2: SEHNR and FQNEAQ (reference sequence). CDR3 size: 15 residues. Between the trimmed V and J ends, which lost 8 bases and 3 bases, there was a span of 19 bases. CDR3 sequence (DNA): TGTGCCAGCGGCCCCCTCCGCGGAGGGGACACTGAAGCTTTCTTT. This encodes CASGPLRGGDTEAFF.

This clonotype was counted many times. The chain couples TRBV28 to TRBJ1-2; no clear D. Germline V gives CDR1 MDHEN, CDR2 SYDVKM. V dropped 6 bases and J dropped 4 bases, with 12 bases sitting between them. The CDR3 consists of 13 residues. CDR3 sequence reads: CASRPPATYGYTF. In nucleotides, the CDR3 is TGTGCCAGCAGACCCCCTGCTACCTATGGCTACACCTTC.

The CDR3 here is CASSYADREQYF. CDR3 in DNA: TGTGCCAGCAGTTACGCCGACAGGGAGCAGTACTTC. This chain uses TRBV6-5 with TRBJ2-7; D may be TRBD1 (6 bases). CDR3 size: 12 residues. CDR1 MNHEY and CDR2 SVGAGI come from the germline V gene. V lost 2 bases to trimming and J lost 7 bases, with 9 bases between them.

The J gene is TRBJ2-2, the V gene TRBV7-3, with 9 positions matching TRBD2. CDR1 and CDR2 from the germline V gene are SGHTA and FQGTGA. The CDR3 covers 15 residues. V lost 2 bases, J lost 4 bases, and 2 bases stayed unmatched. The CDR3 protein is CASSLPAGGTGELFF. The CDR3 nucleotides are TGTGCCAGCAGCTTACCAGCGGGGGGCACCGGGGAGCTGTTTTTT.

In its sample, this clonotype was seen many times. The chain combines TRBV2 with TRBJ1-5; a possible D gene is TRBD1 (6 bases). CDR3 length: 13 amino acids. Germline loops: CDR1 SNHLY, CDR2 FYNNEI. Between the trimmed V and J ends, which lost 7 bases and 3 bases, there was a span of 10 bases. The DNA of the CDR3 is TGTGCCAGCAATGCAGGGGTCAATCAGCCCCAGCATTTT. This translates into CASNAGVNQPQHF.

The table lists this clonotype with many counts. V usage is TRBV12-3 or TRBV12-4 and J usage is TRBJ1-1; 7 nucleotides line up with TRBD1. CDR3 length equals 17 residues. Germline trimming cut 5 bases from V and 2 bases from J; bases unmatched to any gene: 14. CDR3: CASSPGGGDTRNTEAFF. CDR3 DNA: TGTGCCAGCAGTCCAGGGGGGGGGGATACCCGAAACACTGAAGCTTTCTTT.

The J gene is TRBJ2-1, the V gene TRBV20-1; no firm D call. CDR1 is DFQATT and CDR2 is SNEGSKA in the germline V gene (reference sequence). This CDR3 contains 8 residues. In DNA, the CDR3 is TGCAGCCCCGCTGAGCAGTTCTTC. This sequence encodes CSPAEQFF.

This clonotype has ten or more counts. This chain links TRBV20-1 with TRBJ2-7; no firm D call. The CDR3 runs to 11 residues. Germline lookup yields CDR1 DFQATT and CDR2 SNEGSKA (reference sequence). Trimming stripped 2 bases from V and 2 bases from J, with 4 bases between. DNA for the CDR3: TGCAGTGCTAGACAGACCTACGAGCAGTACTTC. Protein sequence: CSARQTYEQYF.

This clonotype has at least ten counts. The V gene is TRBV7-2, the J gene TRBJ2-7; either TRBD1 or TRBD2 may fit D (6 bases each). Germline CDR1 and CDR2: SGHTA and FQGNSA. The CDR3 extends over 16 amino acids. Trimming took off 6 bases at V and 4 bases at J, with 22 bases between the two ends. The CDR3 loop is CASSPMGGGMDYEQYF. The CDR3 nucleotides read TGTGCCAGCAGTCCTATGGGGGGCGGGATGGATTACGAGCAGTACTTC.

This clonotype was recorded many times. The rearrangement joins TRBV3-1 to TRBJ1-2; D perhaps matches TRBD1 (5 bases). Trimming left V 2 bases short and J 7 bases short, with 14 bases between. CDR1 is LGHDT, CDR2 YNNKEL, per germline (reference sequence). The CDR3 has 14 residues. The CDR3 loop is CASSQRSQGLGYTF. As DNA, the CDR3 is TGTGCCAGCAGCCAAAGGAGCCAGGGACTTGGCTACACCTTC.

This clonotype was detected ten times or more. V and J are TRBV12-3 or TRBV12-4 and TRBJ2-7; the D gene could be TRBD1 or TRBD2 (5 bases each). The CDR3 has 14 residues. V was pared by 6 bases and J by 2 bases, with 14 bases between. The CDR3 sequence is CASSRGTVAYEQYF. The CDR3 DNA is TGTGCCAGCAGCCGAGGGACCGTAGCCTACGAGCAGTACTTC.

This clonotype has ten or more counts. The chain combines TRBV28 with TRBJ2-3; maybe TRBD1 (6 bases). The germline V and J ends were trimmed by 3 bases and 3 bases, with 10 bases remaining between them. The CDR3 is 14 residues long. The V gene's germline CDR1 is MDHEN and CDR2 SYDVKM. DNA for the CDR3: TGTGCCAGCAGTTTCCAGGGGTGGACAGATACGCAGTATTTT. Encoded protein: CASSFQGWTDTQYF.

This clonotype was found many times. V and J are TRBV7-9 and TRBJ2-7; 13 nucleotides line up with TRBD2. Germline loops: CDR1 SEHNR, CDR2 FQNEAQ (reference sequence). This CDR3 has 16 amino acids. The V and J ends lost 5 bases and 3 bases, in that order; junction bases with no gene match: 7. CDR3 nucleotides: TGTGCCAGCAGCACTCACGGGACTAGCGGGAACTACGAGCAGTACTTC. Amino acids: CASSTHGTSGNYEQYF.

This clonotype has ten or more counts. The chain couples TRBV27 to TRBJ2-5; 8 bases map to TRBD2. The CDR3 has 15 amino acids. Germline V lookup: CDR1 MNHEY, CDR2 SMNVEV (reference sequence). V dropped 4 bases and J dropped 5; count of bases not matched to a gene: 9. As DNA, the CDR3 is TGTGCCAGCAGTTCCGGGACTAGGAGGGACGAGACCCAGTACTTC. It encodes CASSSGTRRDETQYF.

This clonotype was detected a few times. CDR3 residues: CASSFLQGNTDTQYF. CDR3 bases: TGTGCCAGCAGCTTCCTACAGGGGAACACAGATACGCAGTATTTT. V usage is TRBV5-6 and J usage is TRBJ2-3; 7 positions agree with TRBD1. The germline V gene encodes CDR1 SGHDT and CDR2 YYEEEE. V trimming: 2 bases; J trimming: 2 bases; junction bases outside the gene matches: 5. CDR3 length: 15 amino acids. The full variable domain, rest sourced from reference TRBV5-6 and TRBJ2-3, is DAGVTQSPTHLIKTRGQQVTLRCSPKSGHDTVSWYQQALGQGPQFIFQYYEEEERQRGNFPDRFSGHQFPNYSSELNVNALLLGDSALYLCASSFLQGNTDTQYFGPGTRLTVL.

This clonotype was seen a handful of times. V gene TRBV20-1 combines with J gene TRBJ2-1, with 9 bases matching TRBD2. J was trimmed by 0 bases and V by 6 bases; bases with no gene match: 12. The CDR3 runs 17 residues. Germline lookup yields CDR1 DFQATT and CDR2 SNEGSKA (reference sequence). CDR3 coding DNA: TGCAGTGCAAGTAGTCTGCGGGAGGGCCGCTCCTACAATGAGCAGTTCTTC. This gives the protein CSASSLREGRSYNEQFF.

In this sample, this clonotype turned up many times. CDR3 protein: CASSEDRGGEAFF. CDR3 sequence (DNA): TGTGCCAGCAGTGAAGACAGGGGGGGTGAAGCTTTCTTT. The gene calls are TRBV2 and TRBJ1-1, with 8 bases aligning to TRBD1. Germline CDR1 reads SNHLY; CDR2 reads FYNNEI. With V trimmed by 1 base and J by 7 bases, 2 bases remained unmatched. There are 13 residues in the CDR3.

This clonotype was detected many times. The chain carries TRBV7-2 and TRBJ1-3; D not resolved. The V gene lost 1 base and the J gene lost 4 bases, with 14 bases spanning the gap. Germline V gene sequence: CDR1 SGHTA, CDR2 FQGNSA. CDR3 size: 16 residues. CDR3 protein: CASSLDRRERGNTIYF. CDR3 nucleotide sequence: TGTGCCAGCAGCTTAGACCGACGGGAGCGCGGAAACACCATATATTTT.

Concerning this clonotype itself: One base away lies a much larger clone, so this may be a sequencing read error. This chain uses TRBV20-1 with TRBJ2-1; D is undetermined. TRBJ2-7 matches the DNA end more closely, so the J call is doubtful. The CDR3 extends over 10 amino acids. CDR1 and CDR2 (germline): DFQATT, SNEGSKA (reference sequence). CDR3 DNA: TGCAGTGTTGATCACAATGAGCAGTACTTC. This codes for CSVDHNEQYF.